Sequencing of this T cell receptor (beta chain) was carried out in a study of blood T cell repertoires in COVID-19. Study background: Samples of COVID-19 (acute and convalescent) were obtained from the United States, Italy and Spain. The cDNA or gDNA used as material had been derived from T cells, B-cell-depleted T cells, or PBMCs.

CDR3 length equals 15 residues. The V segment lost 4 bases and the J segment 4 bases; nucleotides outside the gene matches: 7. CDR1 is SGHTA and CDR2 is FQGNSA in the germline V gene. Authors' analysis steps: Amplification from reference gene primers served as the basis for estimated nucleated cell counts. Here immunoSEQ multiplex PCR was the method, and the copy in TCRdb shows in-frame clones only, minus some. The V and J calls and clone size are taken from that table; D and trimming were inferred from the DNA. The sample yields about 170,000 clones, under 95% seen once. Material: peripheral blood. This TCR came from a man aged 18 to 29 with COVID-19, enrolled during active disease. This rearrangement joins TRBV7-2 to TRBJ1-1; 9 nucleotides line up with TRBD1. CDR3 protein: CASSWNRGRVTEAFF. The CDR3 nucleotides are TGTGCCAGCAGCTGGAACAGGGGGCGCGTCACTGAAGCTTTCTTT.